The T cell receptor beta chain described here comes from a study of blood T cell repertoires in COVID-19. Overall study context: The United States, Italy and Spain provided the acute and convalescent COVID-19 samples. Sample material is recorded as cDNA or gDNA derived from T cells, B-cell-depleted T cells, or PBMCs.

Authors' methods: Reference gene primer amplification yielded estimated nucleated cell counts. Sequencing used immunoSEQ multiplex PCR; TCRdb keeps in-frame clones, though not all of them. Clonal size and the V and J genes are those of that table, whereas D and trimming came from the DNA. The sample lists fewer than 50,000 clones; approximately 80% were seen once. The sample taken for sequencing was peripheral blood. This clonotype was sampled from a man in his 70s with acute or convalescent COVID-19.

The CDR3 DNA is TGCGCCAGCAGCTTTGATGGACAGGGGAATCAGCCCCAGCATTTT. It translates to CASSFDGQGNQPQHF. This chain uses TRBV5-1 with TRBJ1-5; 9 nucleotides match TRBD1. The germline V gene has CDR1 SGHRS and CDR2 YFSETQ. The V and J ends lost 2 bases and 4 bases, in that order; junction bases with no gene match: 4. This CDR3 has 15 residues.